The count of the clone carrying this TCR beta chain is one. The antigen remains unidentified. Populations obtained by sorting all exceeded 95% purity. This sample was included in a study of beta chain features in type 1 diabetes. Study-wide results and caveats: Fewer junction insertions and more nucleotide deletions appeared in type 1 diabetes patients. Any HLA effect on TCRB rearrangement was left unresolved by small sub-analyses.

Germline CDR1 LGHNA, CDR2 YSLEER. The CDR3 consists of 15 residues. Unmatched junction bases numbered 3, after V lost 2 bases and J lost 4 bases. Reverse transcription of all isolated RNA meant that expressed TCRB transcripts were sequenced. The method was immunoSEQ multiplex PCR; TCRdb's version includes in-frame clones alone and lacks a portion of them. The sample holds about 470,000 clones, about 32% seen once. The rearrangement uses TRBV4-3 and TRBJ2-1, with TRBD2 identical over 9 bases. Source material: naive CD4+ T cells from blood. The sequence derives from a man in his late teens or twenties in good health. CDR3 DNA: TGCGCCAGCAGCCAAAGGAGCGGGAGGTACAATGAGCAGTTCTTC. Its protein is CASSQRSGRYNEQFF.